This TCR beta chain appears in the sequencing data of a study of T cell repertoires in cytomegalovirus infection. TCRdb called the reads again in MiXCR, with one record for every CDR3 protein. This repertoire shows almost 500,000 distinct CDR3 sequences, roughly 12% found once; its top ten account for 10%. This clonotype was found many times. The V end was cut by 6 bases, the J end by 4 bases, with 19 bases between. This CDR3 is 16 amino acids long. Germline V gives CDR1 MNHEY, CDR2 SVGAGI. The receptor comes from a human donor in good health (CMV status not recorded). Some clones in this sample may be carry-over from other donors' samples. Sequencing was performed on PBMCs. V gene TRBV6-5 combines with J gene TRBJ2-1, with D tentatively TRBD2 (7 bases). DNA of the CDR3: TGTGCCAGCAGCCACTGGGGGGGCGCGTTGTACAATGAGCAGTTCTTC. It encodes CASSHWGGALYNEQFF.